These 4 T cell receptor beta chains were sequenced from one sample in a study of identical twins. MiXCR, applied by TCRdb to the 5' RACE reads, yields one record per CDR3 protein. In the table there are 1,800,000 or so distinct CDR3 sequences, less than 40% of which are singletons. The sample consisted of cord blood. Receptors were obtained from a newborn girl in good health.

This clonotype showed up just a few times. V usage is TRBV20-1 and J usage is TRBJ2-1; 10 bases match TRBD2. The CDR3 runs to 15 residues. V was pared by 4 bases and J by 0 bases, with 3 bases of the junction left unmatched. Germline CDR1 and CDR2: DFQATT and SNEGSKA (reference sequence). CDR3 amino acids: CSAILAGASYNEQFF. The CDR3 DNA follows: TGCAGTGCTATCCTAGCGGGAGCCTCCTACAATGAGCAGTTCTTC.

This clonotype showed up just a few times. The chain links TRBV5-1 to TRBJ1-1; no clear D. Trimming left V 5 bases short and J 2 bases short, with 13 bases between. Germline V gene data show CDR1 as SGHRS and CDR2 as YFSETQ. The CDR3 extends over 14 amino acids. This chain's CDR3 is CASSSSADNTEAFF. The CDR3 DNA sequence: TGCGCCAGCAGTTCTTCAGCCGATAACACTGAAGCTTTCTTT.

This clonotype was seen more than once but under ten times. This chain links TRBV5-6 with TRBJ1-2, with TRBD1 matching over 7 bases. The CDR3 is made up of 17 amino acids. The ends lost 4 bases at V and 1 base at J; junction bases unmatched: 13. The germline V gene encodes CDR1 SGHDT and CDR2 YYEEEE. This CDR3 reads CASSPRGGTELNYGYTF. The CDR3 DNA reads TGTGCCAGCAGCCCGCGAGGTGGGACAGAGCTTAACTATGGCTACACCTTC.

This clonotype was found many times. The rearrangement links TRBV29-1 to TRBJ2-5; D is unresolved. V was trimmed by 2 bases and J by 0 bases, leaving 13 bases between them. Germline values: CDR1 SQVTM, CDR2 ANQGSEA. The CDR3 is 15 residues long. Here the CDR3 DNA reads TGCAGCGTTGAACGCGGTTCGCTTTACCAAGAGACCCAGTACTTC. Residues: CSVERGSLYQETQYF.